Listed below are T cell receptor beta chains from one sample, sequenced in a study of blood T cell repertoires in COVID-19. TCRdb's table, derived via immunoSEQ multiplex PCR, lists solely in-frame clones and lacks some. This table has 200,000 to 250,000 clones, 65% to 90% appearing once. Sequenced: peripheral blood. The receptors stem from a man aged 45-60 years with acute or convalescent COVID-19. The CDR3 runs from the conserved cysteine through the conserved F or W. The D gene is left open where the match is weak. Clone size is stated in some rows and not others, as once, few, many or a class when expanded.

cdr3_nt cdr3_aa v_call clone_size j_call d_call
TGTGCCAGCAGACGCACGCCGACAGGGGGCGACTATGGCTACACCTTC CASRRTPTGGDYGYTF TRBV3-1/TRBV3-2 . TRBJ1-2 TRBD1
TGTGCCAGCAGTCCGCACGACAGAGCTAACTATGGCTACACCTTC CASSPHDRANYGYTF TRBV6-5 . TRBJ1-2 .
TGCGCCAGCAGCCCCGGACAGGGGGCGGGCGGGGAGCTGTTTTTT CASSPGQGAGGELFF TRBV5-1 . TRBJ2-2 TRBD1
TGTGCCAGCAGCGCGCGGCAGGGGAACAATCAGCCCCAGCATTTT CASSARQGNNQPQHF TRBV9 . TRBJ1-5 .
TGTGCCAGCACTGCGGAGGGTTACGAGCAGTACTTC CASTAEGYEQYF TRBV12-3/TRBV12-4 . TRBJ2-7 .
TGCGCCAGCAGCTTGACAGGGGGATCCACTGAAGCTTTCTTT CASSLTGGSTEAFF TRBV5-1 once TRBJ1-1 TRBD1
TGTGCCAGCAGCTTAGATATAAAGACCCAGTACTTC CASSLDIKTQYF TRBV11-2 . TRBJ2-5 .
TGTGCCAGCAAGAGAGGGACAGGGCAGAACTATGGCTACACCTTC CASKRGTGQNYGYTF TRBV19 . TRBJ1-2 TRBD1
TGTGCCAGCAGCTCAATCAGGGGGCCCGGGGAGCTGTTTTTT CASSSIRGPGELFF TRBV11-2 . TRBJ2-2 TRBD1
TGTGCCAGCAGTTACAGGGGGGGTCCGGAGACCCAGTACTTC CASSYRGGPETQYF TRBV6-5 . TRBJ2-5 .
TGCGCCAGCAGCCGATCCTTGACAGGGGACTCCTACAATGAGCAGTTCTTC CASSRSLTGDSYNEQFF TRBV5-1 . TRBJ2-1 TRBD1
TGTGCCAGCAGCTTATTAGGTGACAGGGGATCCTATGGCTACACCTTC CASSLLGDRGSYGYTF TRBV7-9 . TRBJ1-2 TRBD1
TGCGCCAGCAGCCGTTTACAGGTCCCTTCCTATGGCTACACCTTC CASSRLQVPSYGYTF TRBV4-1 . TRBJ1-2 .
TGCGCCAGCAGCTTGGGGGGGCCGGAGAACACTGAAGCTTTCTTT CASSLGGPENTEAFF TRBV5-1 . TRBJ1-1 .
TGTGCCAGCAGCTTAGATCTCGGCAGGGTGAACACTGAAGCTTTCTTT CASSLDLGRVNTEAFF TRBV11-2 . TRBJ1-1 .
TGTGCCAGCAGTTGGCACGGCGGCTATGGCTACACCTTC CASSWHGGYGYTF TRBV6-5 . TRBJ1-2 .
TGTGCCACCAGCAAAGCCGAAAGCTCCTATAATTCACCCCTCCACTTT CATSKAESSYNSPLHF TRBV15 . TRBJ1-6 .
TGTGCCAGCAGGCATGCGGGGATGGGCTACACCTTC CASRHAGMGYTF TRBV12-3/TRBV12-4 . TRBJ1-2 .
TGTGCCAGCTCACCACCGAGTACAGACAATCAGCCCCAGCATTTT CASSPPSTDNQPQHF TRBV18 . TRBJ1-5 .
TGTGCCAGCAGTTGCCCCCAGGACAGGGGGCATACTGAAGCTTTCTTT CASSCPQDRGHTEAFF TRBV6-5 once TRBJ1-1 TRBD1
TGTGCCAGCTCATCGAATTCCGGGACAGGGGCAGGTGAGCAGTTCTTC CASSSNSGTGAGEQFF TRBV18 . TRBJ2-1 TRBD1
TGTGCCAGCTCACCAGATTCAGGGGTCTCGACTAATGAAAAACTGTTTTTT CASSPDSGVSTNEKLFF TRBV18 . TRBJ1-4 .
TGTGCCAGCAGTAATACGGGGCATCAGGGGGAGACCCAGTACTTC CASSNTGHQGETQYF TRBV6-6 . TRBJ2-5 .
TGTGCCAGTAGTATCCTCACCGGGGAGCTGTTTTTT CASSILTGELFF TRBV19 . TRBJ2-2 .
TGTGCCAGCAGCCGGGGACACCCAGACACAGATACGCAGTATTTT CASSRGHPDTDTQYF TRBV4-2 . TRBJ2-3 .
TGTGCCAGCCAGGGGCTGTTATCCTCTGGAAACACCATATATTTT CASQGLLSSGNTIYF TRBV6-5 . TRBJ1-3 .
TGCGCCAGCAGCATACAGGGTGTAGGTGGAAACACCATATATTTT CASSIQGVGGNTIYF TRBV5-1 . TRBJ1-3 .
TGCGCCAGCAGCGCCCGGACAGGGGACTCTGGGGCCAACGTCCTGACTTTC CASSARTGDSGANVLTF TRBV5-1 once TRBJ2-6 TRBD1
TGTGCCAGCAGTGCCGACAGGGCTGGGGATGCTTTCTTT CASSADRAGDAFF TRBV2 . TRBJ1-1 TRBD1
TGTGCCAGCCAAATAACCACGGGGGGTGAAGCTTTCTTT CASQITTGGEAFF TRBV11-2 . TRBJ1-1 .
TGTGCCAGTAACTCTGGACAGGGTGAGACCCAGTACTTC CASNSGQGETQYF TRBV19 . TRBJ2-5 TRBD1